The 11 T cell receptor beta chains presented below share a single source sample, sequenced in a study of cytomegalovirus exposure and HLA in healthy donors. Vbeta (60) and Jbeta (13) primers were used in the PCR. Profiled with immunoSEQ multiplex PCR; TCRdb holds only in-frame clones, not every one. In the table there are about 160,000 clones, approximately 80% of which are singletons. Sample: PBMCs. The origin of the receptors is a man aged 18-30 years in good health and CMV-seronegative.

On this clone: Sequence at one end of the junction differs from germline and may be a read error. This rearrangement joins TRBV19 to TRBJ2-1; TRBD2 matches at 10 bases. Looked up from germline, CDR1 is LNHDA and CDR2 is SQIVND (reference sequence). This CDR3 comprises 14 residues. The CDR3 DNA follows: TGTACCAGTAGTACTAGCGGGACCTACAATGAGCAGTTCTTC. Translation gives CTSSTSGTYNEQFF.

CDR3: CASSLVTGSYEQYF. The CDR3 region has the DNA TGTGCCAGCAGCTTGGTGACAGGGTCCTACGAGCAGTACTTC. The gene calls are TRBV5-5 and TRBJ2-7; TRBD1 aligns across 7 bases. Losses at the gene ends were 0 bases for V and 1 base for J; bases not matched to a gene: 1. Germline CDR1 reads SGHKS; CDR2 reads YYEKEE (reference sequence). CDR3 length: 14 amino acids.

This rearrangement joins TRBV18 to TRBJ2-3, with 7 nucleotides matching TRBD1. V dropped 2 bases and J dropped 2; count of bases not matched to a gene: 1. Germline V gene data show CDR1 as KGHSH and CDR2 as LQKENI. The CDR3 runs to 14 residues. The CDR3 coding sequence is TGTGCCAGCTCACCAGGACAGGACACAGATACGCAGTATTTT. This codes for CASSPGQDTDTQYF.

The rearrangement links TRBV10-3 to TRBJ2-5; tentative D call: TRBD2 (6 bases). Germline V gene lookup returns CDR1 ENHRY and CDR2 SYGVKD. This CDR3 has 15 amino acids. The V end lost 4 bases, the J end lost 4 bases, and 16 bases lay between the germline ends. The CDR3 region has the DNA TGTGCCATCAGTGGGGGGGAGGCCGTCGGAGAGACCCAGTACTTC. Translation gives CAISGGEAVGETQYF.

The rearrangement links TRBV7-9 to TRBJ2-7; 7 bases fit TRBD2. V lost 0 bases and J lost 0; bases outside the gene matches: 11. This CDR3 has 18 amino acids. The germline gives CDR1 SEHNR, CDR2 FQNEAQ (reference sequence). The CDR3 protein is CASSLAIASGSSSYEQYF. As DNA, the CDR3 is TGTGCCAGCAGCTTAGCGATCGCTAGCGGATCGAGCTCCTACGAGCAGTACTTC.

The V and J genes are TRBV27 and TRBJ2-7; 13 positions agree with TRBD2. The CDR3 extends over 15 amino acids. Germline V CDR1 and CDR2: MNHEY, SMNVEV (reference sequence). After removal of 5 bases from V and 2 bases from J, the junction contained 3 bases not matched to a gene. The CDR3 here is CASSPGLAGAYEQYF. In nucleotides, the CDR3 is TGTGCCAGCAGTCCCGGACTAGCGGGGGCCTACGAGCAGTACTTC.

The chain joins TRBV5-1 to TRBJ1-1; 9 nucleotides line up with TRBD1. This CDR3 has 13 residues. V dropped 4 bases and J dropped 5; count of bases not matched to a gene: 3. Per the germline V gene, CDR1 is SGHRS and CDR2 is YFSETQ. The CDR3 sequence is CASSVTGGTEAFF. CDR3 DNA: TGCGCCAGCAGCGTGACAGGGGGGACTGAAGCTTTCTTT.

The chain has TRBV5-1 and TRBJ2-7; D may be TRBD1 (6 bases). From germline, CDR1 is SGHRS and CDR2 YFSETQ. V was cut by 6 bases and J by 2 bases, with 12 bases left in between. This CDR3 spans 13 amino acids. The CDR3 bases are TGCGCCAGCAATTCAGGGGCGACCTACGAGCAGTACTTC. It specifies CASNSGATYEQYF.

The chain links TRBV7-9 to TRBJ2-1; D not resolved. With 0 bases removed from V and 9 bases from J, the gap between germline ends came to 6 bases. The CDR3 length is 12 residues. Germline V lookup: CDR1 SEHNR, CDR2 FQNEAQ (reference sequence). The CDR3 reads CASSLARLEQFF. CDR3 nucleotide sequence: TGTGCCAGCAGCTTAGCGAGACTTGAGCAGTTCTTC.

J is TRBJ1-4 and V is TRBV7-8; no clear D. Trimming stripped 5 bases from V and 0 bases from J, with 10 bases between. The CDR3 contains 15 residues. Germline CDR1 SGHVS, CDR2 FQNEAQ. As DNA, the CDR3 is TGTGCCAGCAGCCCCAACTCTGCAACTAATGAAAAACTGTTTTTT. This encodes CASSPNSATNEKLFF.

To note about this clone: In the same sample, other DNA sequences code for this CDR3. The rearrangement uses TRBV6-5 and TRBJ2-7; D may be TRBD2 (6 bases). The germline V gene encodes CDR1 MNHEY and CDR2 SVGAGI. This CDR3 is 13 amino acids long. Trimming shortened V by 5 bases and J by 4 bases, and 12 bases separated the two germline ends. In nucleotides, the CDR3 is TGTGCCAGCAGTGAAGGAGGGGATTACGAGCAGTACTTC. It encodes CASSEGGDYEQYF.